This T cell receptor beta chain is drawn from a study of T cell responses to AZD1222 COVID-19 vaccine. Measured with immunoSEQ multiplex PCR; TCRdb has only the in-frame clones, and not every one. Found here are 150,000 to 200,000 clones, 88% of them singletons; the top ten hold roughly 5.5%. Germline lookup yields CDR1 SGHKS and CDR2 YYEKEE (reference sequence). The CDR3 is 15 residues long. V dropped 4 bases and J dropped 0; count of bases not matched to a gene: 6. Note on this clone: What it binds is not known.

General study results and limits: It should be noted that donors were predominantly white British and more often female, and clonal diversity was possibly underestimated. Repertoire sampling happened only post peak T cell response.

This TCR was recovered from an adult in good health. Specimen: peripheral blood, collected on day 0 of AZD1222 vaccination. The gene calls are TRBV5-5 and TRBJ2-7; 8 positions agree with TRBD2. This chain's CDR3 is CASSKSGSFSYEQYF. The CDR3 DNA is TGTGCCAGCAGCAAGAGCGGGAGCTTCTCCTACGAGCAGTACTTC.